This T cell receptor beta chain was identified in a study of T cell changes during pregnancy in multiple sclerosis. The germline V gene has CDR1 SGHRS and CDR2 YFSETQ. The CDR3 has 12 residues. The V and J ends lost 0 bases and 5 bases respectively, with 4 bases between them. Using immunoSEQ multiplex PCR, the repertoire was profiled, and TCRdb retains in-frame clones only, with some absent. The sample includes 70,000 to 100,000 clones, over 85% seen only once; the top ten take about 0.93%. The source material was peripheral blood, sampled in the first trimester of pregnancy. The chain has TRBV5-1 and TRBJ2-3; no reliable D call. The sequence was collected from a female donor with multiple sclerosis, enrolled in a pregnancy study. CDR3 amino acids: CASSLGLDTQYF. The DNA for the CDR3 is TGCGCCAGCAGCTTGGGACTAGATACGCAGTATTTT.